Each of the 30 T cell receptor beta chains below was sequenced from the same sample in a study of neurological immune-mediated disorders. TCRdb passed the 5' RACE reads through MiXCR, listing each CDR3 protein once. The table has 45,000 to 50,000 distinct CDR3 sequences, around 4.5% seen once; the top ten hold approximately 5.4%. The sequenced material came from PBMCs. These receptors all come from a woman aged 55-69 years with multiple sclerosis.

This clonotype was detected many times. CDR3 nucleotide sequence: TGCAGTGCTTATCCGGGACAGCCCTATAGCAATCAGCCCCAGCATTTT. Encoded protein: CSAYPGQPYSNQPQHF. The chain combines TRBV20-1 with TRBJ1-5; 7 nucleotides agree with TRBD1. The CDR3 loop spans 16 amino acids. Germline lookup yields CDR1 DFQATT and CDR2 SNEGSKA (reference sequence). J gave up 0 bases and V 5 bases, and 10 bases lay outside the gene matches.

This clonotype was seen a handful of times. The chain joins TRBV20-1 to TRBJ2-1; 11 nucleotides line up with TRBD2. The germline gives CDR1 DFQATT, CDR2 SNEGSKA (reference sequence). CDR3 length equals 18 residues. V shed 0 bases, J shed 0 bases, and the junction held 7 bases outside the gene matches. CDR3 region: CSARDPGLAGPSYNEQFF. The CDR3 DNA reads TGCAGTGCTAGAGACCCCGGACTAGCGGGTCCCTCCTACAATGAGCAGTTCTTC.

The rearrangement joins TRBV12-3 or TRBV12-4 to TRBJ2-1, with D possibly matching TRBD2 (6 bases). Trimming left V 2 bases short and J 2 bases short, with 13 bases between. This CDR3 contains 16 residues. CDR3 DNA sequence: TGTGCCAGCAGTTTAAATCGCGGGGACCCCTACAATGAGCAGTTCTTC. This sequence encodes CASSLNRGDPYNEQFF.

Concerning this clonotype itself: The junction differs from germline at one of its ends, possibly a read error. The chain is built from TRBV7-2 and TRBJ1-5; no definite D call. Germline V gene sequence: CDR1 SGHTA, CDR2 FQGNSA. The CDR3 contains 13 residues. CDR3 bases: TGTGCCAGCAGCTTAACGGATAATCAGCCCCAGAATTTT. It encodes CASSLTDNQPQNF.

In this sample, this clonotype turned up many times. The J gene is TRBJ1-1, the V gene TRBV6-2 or TRBV6-3, with 7 bases fitting TRBD1. The CDR3 extends over 12 amino acids. V dropped 5 bases and J dropped 6; count of bases not matched to a gene: 3. In germline, CDR1 is MNHEY, CDR2 SVGEGT. DNA of the CDR3: TGTGCCAGCAGTCGACAGGGCGCTGAAGCTTTCTTT. Residues: CASSRQGAEAFF.

This clonotype was counted many times. The chain couples TRBV10-3 to TRBJ1-6; D gene unclear. The CDR3 loop spans 13 amino acids. Germline CDR1 is ENHRY and CDR2 is SYGVKD. Trimming cost V 4 bases and J 8 bases, with 9 bases left between them. CDR3 nucleotide sequence: TGTGCCATCAGTGCCCAGTCCGATTCACCCCTCCACTTT. As protein: CAISAQSDSPLHF.

This clonotype occurred many times. The chain combines TRBV5-1 with TRBJ2-7, with 14 bases fitting TRBD2. Germline CDR1 reads SGHRS; CDR2 reads YFSETQ. The CDR3 contains 16 residues. The J segment lost 4 bases and the V segment lost 0 bases, leaving 3 bases of the junction unmatched. Here the CDR3 DNA reads TGCGCCAGCAGCTTGGACGGGACTAGCGGGAGTTACGAGCAGTACGTC. This translates into CASSLDGTSGSYEQYV.

The table lists this clonotype with many counts. V gene TRBV7-9 combines with J gene TRBJ2-1, with D possibly being TRBD2 (6 bases). Trimming removed 8 bases from V and 2 bases from J, with 13 bases in between. CDR1 is SEHNR and CDR2 is FQNEAQ in the germline V gene (reference sequence). This CDR3 is 14 amino acids long. CDR3 bases: TGTGCCAGCCTGGTAGCGGACGCCTACAATGAGCAGTTCTTC. Translating gives CASLVADAYNEQFF.

Ten or more counts support this clonotype. The V and J genes are TRBV5-1 and TRBJ2-6, with 7 nucleotides matching TRBD2. V lost 4 bases, J lost 2 bases, and 3 bases stayed unmatched. Germline CDR1 is SGHRS and CDR2 is YFSETQ. The CDR3 runs to 15 residues. The CDR3 reads CASSPTSAGANVLTF. Written as DNA, the CDR3 is TGCGCCAGCAGCCCCACTAGCGCTGGGGCCAACGTCCTGACTTTC. Looking up the rest from reference TRBV5-1 and TRBJ2-6 gives the full variable domain: KAGVTQTPRYLIKTRGQQVTLSCSPISGHRSVSWYQQTPGQGLQFLFEYFSETQRNKGNFPGRFSGRQFSNSRSEMNVSTLELGDSALYLCASSPTSAGANVLTFGAGSRLTVL.

Regarding this clonotype: This may be a read error, as it is one base from a much larger clone. This CDR3 fails to terminate in the conserved phenylalanine or tryptophan, so it likely reflects a read error. The genes are TRBV10-3 and TRBJ1-2; perhaps TRBD1 as D (5 bases). CDR3 size: 12 residues. The germline gives CDR1 ENHRY, CDR2 SYGVKD. V was trimmed by 8 bases and J by 8 bases, leaving 15 bases between them. The CDR3 bases are TGTGCCATCGGGGCAGGGTACAGCGGCTACACCATC. Its translation: CAIGAGYSGYTI.

This clonotype was seen many times. The chain carries TRBV7-9 and TRBJ2-7; TRBD2 is a possible D gene (6 bases). V was pared by 5 bases and J by 3 bases, with 14 bases between. Germline values: CDR1 SEHNR, CDR2 FQNEAQ (reference sequence). The CDR3 contains 14 residues. As DNA, the CDR3 is TGTGCCAGCAGCGGGAGGAGAGATTTCTACGAGCAGTACTTC. Its protein product is CASSGRRDFYEQYF. Using reference TRBV7-9 and TRBJ2-7 for the parts outside the CDR3, the full variable domain is DTGVSQNPRHKITKRGQNVTFRCDPISEHNRLYWYRQTLGQGPEFLTYFQNEAQLEKSRLLSDRFSAERPKGSFSTLEIQRTEQGDSAMYLCASSGRRDFYEQYFGPGTRLTVT.

In this sample, this clonotype turned up many times. The genes are TRBV20-1 and TRBJ2-4, with TRBD2 matching 8 bases. Germline assignment: CDR1 DFQATT and CDR2 SNEGSKA (reference sequence). CDR3 length: 14 residues. J was trimmed by 8 bases and V by 6 bases; bases with no gene match: 12. The CDR3 loop is CSAVERERVDIQYF. Written as DNA, the CDR3 is TGCAGTGCCGTCGAGCGGGAGAGGGTGGACATTCAGTACTTC.

The rearrangement links TRBV10-3 to TRBJ2-7, with D possibly being TRBD2 (6 bases). The CDR3 is 13 amino acids. Trimming removed 3 bases at V and 3 bases at J, with 9 bases between. Germline CDR1 ENHRY, CDR2 SYGVKD. CDR3 coding DNA: TGTGCCATCAGTGAAGGAGGGTTCTACGAGCAGTACTTC. It is translated as CAISEGGFYEQYF.

This clonotype was counted ten times or more. V is TRBV3-1 and J is TRBJ2-2; D possibly corresponds to TRBD1 (5 bases). Trimming removed 0 bases at V and 0 bases at J, with 14 bases between. The CDR3 has 18 residues. The V gene's germline CDR1 is LGHDT and CDR2 YNNKEL (reference sequence). The CDR3 here is CASSQDRWGRTNTGELFF. DNA of the CDR3: TGTGCCAGCAGCCAAGATCGCTGGGGCAGGACGAACACCGGGGAGCTGTTTTTT.

The sample holds many counts of this clonotype. V usage is TRBV29-1 and J usage is TRBJ1-2; D not resolved. V was pared by 4 bases and J by 8 bases, with 14 bases between. Germline CDR1 and CDR2: SQVTM and ANQGSEA. The CDR3 spans 12 residues. The CDR3 loop reads CSVGKRDLGYTF. The CDR3 nucleotides are TGCAGCGTTGGCAAGAGGGATCTAGGCTACACCTTC. Supplemented by reference TRBV29-1 and TRBJ1-2, the full variable domain reads SAVISQKPSRDICQRGTSLTIQCQVDSQVTMMFWYRQQPGQSLTLIATANQGSEATYESGFVIDKFPISRPNLTFSTLTVSNMSPEDSSIYLCSVGKRDLGYTFGSGTRLTVV.

In its sample, this clonotype was seen a few times. V is TRBV18 and J is TRBJ2-2; no reliable D call. Germline V gives CDR1 KGHSH, CDR2 LQKENI. The CDR3 extends over 14 amino acids. The V end lost 3 bases, the J end lost 4 bases, and 9 bases lay between the germline ends. The CDR3 sequence is CASSPSIRTGELFF. The CDR3 DNA follows: TGTGCCAGCTCACCGTCAATACGCACCGGGGAGCTGTTTTTT. The complete variable domain, with remaining parts taken from reference TRBV18 and TRBJ2-2, reads NAGVMQNPRHLVRRRGQEARLRCSPMKGHSHVYWYRQLPEEGLKFMVYLQKENIIDESGMPKERFSAEFPKEGPSILRIQQVVRGDSAAYFCASSPSIRTGELFFGEGSRLTVL.

This clonotype was counted many times. The rearrangement joins TRBV7-8 to TRBJ2-2; possible D gene TRBD1, 6 bases. The CDR3 runs to 15 residues. CDR1 is SGHVS and CDR2 is FQNEAQ in the germline V gene. Deletions cut 1 base from V and 3 bases from J, with 9 bases between. The CDR3 DNA sequence: TGTGCCAGCAGCTTAGGGGACACCGACACCGGGGAGCTGTTTTTT. It codes for CASSLGDTDTGELFF.

Comment on this clonotype: A single base separates this from a much larger clone, so it may be a read error. V is TRBV10-3 and J is TRBJ1-1; a weak D match, TRBD1 (6 bases). The CDR3 length is 13 residues. The germline V gene has CDR1 ENHRY and CDR2 SYGVKD. Trimming removed 10 bases from V and 0 bases from J, with 12 bases in between. Written as DNA, the CDR3 is TGTGCCAGCGGACAGCAAGTGAACACTGAAGCTTTCTTT. This translates into CASGQQVNTEAFF.

V is TRBV5-1 and J is TRBJ1-1; 8 bases fit TRBD1. V lost 4 bases, J lost 5 bases, and 7 bases stayed unmatched. CDR1 and CDR2 (germline): SGHRS, YFSETQ. The CDR3 is made up of 14 amino acids. CDR3 residues: CASSPQGARTEAFF. The CDR3 DNA reads TGCGCCAGCAGCCCGCAGGGGGCGAGAACTGAAGCTTTCTTT.

This clonotype occurred a few times. This chain joins TRBV30 and TRBJ1-2; D is uncertain. The CDR3 runs to 13 residues. The V gene lost 1 base and the J gene lost 4 bases, with 10 bases spanning the gap. The V gene's germline CDR1 is GTSNPN and CDR2 SVGIG (reference sequence). The CDR3 is CAWSGGAGYGYTF. The CDR3 DNA is TGTGCCTGGAGTGGAGGCGCTGGCTATGGCTACACCTTC.

This clonotype was picked up many times. V is TRBV7-9 and J is TRBJ1-1; no definite D call. CDR3 length: 13 residues. The germline V and J ends were trimmed by 6 bases and 4 bases, with 12 bases remaining between them. Germline CDR1 reads SEHNR; CDR2 reads FQNEAQ (reference sequence). CDR3 DNA: TGTGCCAGCAGACGGACGGAGTCCACTGAAGCTTTCTTT. It specifies CASRRTESTEAFF.

Regarding this clonotype: The CDR3 end shows no conserved phenylalanine or tryptophan, and so a read error is likely. V usage is TRBV6-5 and J usage is TRBJ1-1; D is perhaps TRBD1 (6 bases). The germline V gene encodes CDR1 MNHEY and CDR2 SVGAGI. The germline V and J ends were trimmed by 2 bases and 5 bases, with 12 bases remaining between them. There are 14 residues in the CDR3. In DNA, the CDR3 is TGTGCCAGCAGTTACAGCGGACAGCTTACTGAAGCTTTCTGT. Translated: CASSYSGQLTEAFC.

The sample holds many counts of this clonotype. The chain carries TRBV29-1 and TRBJ2-7; D unclear. Germline V CDR1 and CDR2: SQVTM, ANQGSEA. Trimming stripped 8 bases from V and 4 bases from J, with 12 bases between. This CDR3 has 11 residues. The CDR3 coding sequence is TGCAGCCCTCCATTAGAGTACGAGCAGTACGTC. This codes for CSPPLEYEQYV.

The chain carries TRBV12-3 or TRBV12-4 and TRBJ2-5; 13 positions match TRBD2. Trimming removed 6 bases from V and 2 bases from J; junction bases left unmatched: 6. The length of the CDR3 is 16 residues. The CDR3 protein is CASRPRTSGSQETQYF. Written as DNA, the CDR3 is TGTGCCAGCAGGCCCCGGACTAGCGGGAGTCAAGAGACCCAGTACTTC.

Ten or more counts support this clonotype. An end of the junction does not agree with germline; a read error may underlie this. J is TRBJ1-2 and V is TRBV20-1; D ambiguous. In germline, CDR1 is DFQATT, CDR2 SNEGSKA (reference sequence). The length of the CDR3 is 13 residues. Written as DNA, the CDR3 is TGCAGCCTCCTAGACACCCTTAACTATGGCTACAGCTTC. This translates into CSLLDTLNYGYSF.

This clonotype was detected ten times or more. The chain recombines TRBV7-2 with TRBJ2-1; TRBD2 agrees at 7 bases. V dropped 0 bases and J dropped 4; count of bases not matched to a gene: 3. CDR1 and CDR2 (germline): SGHTA, FQGNSA. The CDR3 totals 15 residues. CDR3 nucleotides: TGTGCCAGCAGCTTAGCAGGGAGGGGATACAATGAGCAGTTCTTC. It encodes CASSLAGRGYNEQFF.

This clonotype appeared many times. The V gene is TRBV4-2, the J gene TRBJ2-4; 8 nucleotides line up with TRBD1. J was trimmed by 5 bases and V by 4 bases; bases with no gene match: 7. In germline, CDR1 is LGHNA, CDR2 YNFKEQ. The CDR3 has 15 residues. The CDR3 loop is CASSRDRGSENIQYF. CDR3 nucleotide sequence: TGTGCCAGCAGCCGAGACAGGGGATCCGAAAACATTCAGTACTTC.

The V and J genes are TRBV5-1 and TRBJ2-1; the D is unclear. Germline V CDR1 and CDR2: SGHRS, YFSETQ. CDR3 size: 15 residues. Trimming shortened V by 3 bases and J by 0 bases, and 10 bases separated the two germline ends. This chain's CDR3 is CASSSTPSSYNEQFF. The CDR3 DNA reads TGCGCCAGCAGCTCGACACCAAGCTCCTACAATGAGCAGTTCTTC.

The CDR3 spells CASSSLQGFNEQFF. The DNA of the CDR3 is TGTGCCAGCAGCTCACTACAGGGCTTCAATGAGCAGTTCTTC. The chain links TRBV5-6 to TRBJ2-1; perhaps TRBD1 as D (6 bases). V was cut by 3 bases and J by 6 bases, with 13 bases left in between. CDR3 length: 14 amino acids. Germline V lookup: CDR1 SGHDT, CDR2 YYEEEE.

In this sample, this clonotype turned up a few times. J is TRBJ1-4 and V is TRBV6-5, with TRBD1 as a possible D gene (5 bases). The V end lost 5 bases, the J end lost 13 bases, and 23 bases lay between the germline ends. Germline V gene lookup returns CDR1 MNHEY and CDR2 SVGAGI. The CDR3 totals 15 residues. The CDR3 sequence: CASSNLRGSRRGLFF. The CDR3 DNA is TGTGCCAGCAGTAACCTACGGGGGTCTAGGAGGGGACTGTTTTTT.